The 7 T cell receptor beta chains given below trace back to one sample, sequenced in a study of post-analysis software for immune sequencing data. General observations from the study: Patients used about 5 TRBV segments, including TRBV5-6, TRBV5-1 and TRBV20-1, more often than controls.

Presence of unique molecular identifiers characterized the TCR beta cDNA libraries. TCRdb re-analysed the PCR reads in MiXCR, keeping a single row per CDR3 protein. The top ten clones hold approximately 7.6% of a sample with 350,000 to 500,000 distinct CDR3 sequences, roughly 40% of them seen once. Their specific antigens are unknown. The sequenced material came from blood. The receptors were sampled from a girl aged 2 to 10 with multiple sclerosis.

This chain links TRBV12-3 or TRBV12-4 with TRBJ1-2, with 7 bases matching TRBD1. The CDR3 contains 16 residues. The junction had 7 bases not matched to a gene; V was cut back by 3 bases and J by 0 bases. In nucleotides, the CDR3 is TGTGCCAGCAGTTTTGAAGAGGGGGCTGCTAACTATGGCTACACCTTC. It codes for CASSFEEGAANYGYTF.

This clonotype was recorded only once. This chain uses TRBV7-3 with TRBJ1-4; D uncertain. The CDR3 sequence is 14 residues long. CDR1 SGHTA and CDR2 FQGTGA come from the germline V gene. Deletions cut 4 bases from V and 3 bases from J, with 9 bases between. CDR3 nucleotide sequence: TGTGCCAGCAGCTGTCCGGTCCCTAATGAAAAACTGTTTTTT. This gives the protein CASSCPVPNEKLFF.

The chain couples TRBV5-1 to TRBJ2-7, with 15 bases identical to TRBD2. Germline V gene lookup returns CDR1 SGHRS and CDR2 YFSETQ. Trimming cost V 5 bases and J 4 bases; bases outside gene matches: 7. This CDR3 region has 16 residues. This chain's CDR3 is CASRPQGLAGGYEQYF. The CDR3 bases are TGCGCCAGCAGACCGCAGGGACTAGCGGGAGGTTACGAGCAGTACTTC.

This chain connects TRBV12-3 or TRBV12-4 to TRBJ1-1, with 9 bases aligning to TRBD1. This CDR3 is 16 amino acids long. V was clipped by 5 bases and J by 6 bases; unmatched bases: 13. The CDR3 sequence is CASSNPPGQGFAEAFF. The CDR3 nucleotides read TGTGCCAGCAGTAACCCTCCGGGACAGGGTTTCGCTGAAGCTTTCTTT.

This clonotype has only a few counts. V usage is TRBV12-3 or TRBV12-4 and J usage is TRBJ2-4; D gene ambiguous. The V end was cut by 6 bases, the J end by 7 bases, with 13 bases between. The CDR3 extends over 13 amino acids. CDR3 protein: CASSLPHPNIQYF. In DNA form, the CDR3 reads TGTGCCAGCAGCCTCCCCCATCCGAACATTCAGTACTTC.

This clonotype was seen more than once but under ten times. Here the CDR3 reads CASSEYNEQYF. Here the CDR3 DNA reads TGCGCCAGCAGTGAATACAATGAGCAGTACTTC. The chain has TRBV10-2 and TRBJ2-7; D unresolved. Germline V gene sequence: CDR1 WSHSY, CDR2 SAAADI. Trimming took 3 bases from V and 7 from J, leaving 7 bases between them. The CDR3 has 11 residues.

The rearrangement joins TRBV18 to TRBJ1-1; the match to TRBD1 covers 9 bases. V dropped 2 bases and J dropped 5; count of bases not matched to a gene: 12. This CDR3 contains 17 residues. The germline gives CDR1 KGHSH, CDR2 LQKENI. The CDR3 DNA reads as TGTGCCAGCTCACCATTCTACAGGGGGCGTCGGTTAACTGAAGCTTTCTTT. Its protein is CASSPFYRGRRLTEAFF.